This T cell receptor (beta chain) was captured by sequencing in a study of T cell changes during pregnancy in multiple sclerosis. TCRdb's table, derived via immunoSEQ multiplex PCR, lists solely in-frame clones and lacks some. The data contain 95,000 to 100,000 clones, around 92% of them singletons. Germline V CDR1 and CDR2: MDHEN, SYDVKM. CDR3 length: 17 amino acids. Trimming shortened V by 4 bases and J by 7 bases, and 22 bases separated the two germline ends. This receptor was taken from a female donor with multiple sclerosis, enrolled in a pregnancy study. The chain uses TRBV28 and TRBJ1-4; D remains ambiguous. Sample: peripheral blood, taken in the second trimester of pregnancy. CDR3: CASSSPFDSESGEKLFF. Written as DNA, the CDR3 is TGTGCCAGCAGTTCCCCCTTCGATAGTGAATCAGGTGAAAAACTGTTTTTT.